These T cell receptor beta chains were read from a single sample in a study of T cells in Graves' hyperthyroidism and ophthalmopathy. TCRdb processed the multiplex PCR reads anew with MiXCR; each CDR3 protein has one entry. The top ten clones hold 6.5% to 9% of a sample with approximately 560,000 distinct CDR3 sequences, more than 45% of them seen once. Material for sequencing was peripheral blood or thyroid tissue (not recorded which). The source of these receptors is a young woman with Graves' hyperthyroidism. CDR3s include the opening cysteine and the closing phenylalanine or tryptophan. D genes are given only for firm matches. Rows give clone size only sometimes, using once, few, many, or a class for an expanded clone.

D,J,V,size,CDR3,DNA
TRBD2,TRBJ2-7,TRBV19,few,CASKVEGGIEQYF,TGTGCCAGTAAGGTCGAGGGAGGGATCGAGCAGTACTTC
NA,TRBJ2-7,TRBV2,NA,CASSQAGRGAYEQYF,TGTGCCAGCAGCCAGGCGGGCAGGGGAGCCTACGAGCAGTACTTC
NA,TRBJ2-6,TRBV19,many,CASSISPGANVLTF,TGTGCCAGTAGTATTAGCCCTGGGGCCAACGTCCTGACTTTC
NA,TRBJ2-7,TRBV7-9,many,CASSQYHEQYF,TGCGCCAGCAGCCAATACCACGAGCAGTACTTC
NA,TRBJ2-7,TRBV25-1,many,CASSVGAPYEQYF,TGTGCCAGCAGTGTTGGGGCGCCCTACGAGCAGTACTTC
NA,TRBJ2-7,TRBV5-1,NA,CASSLVGDPEYEQYF,TGCGCCAGCAGCTTGGTGGGGGACCCAGAATACGAGCAGTACTTC
TRBD2,TRBJ2-5,TRBV19,few,CASTFQAGEAQYF,TGTGCCAGTACTTTTCAGGCGGGAGAGGCCCAGTACTTC
NA,TRBJ1-2,TRBV13,NA,CASSSTGTLHGYTF,TGTGCCAGCAGCTCCACCGGGACCCTCCATGGCTACACCTTC
NA,TRBJ2-5,TRBV20-1,many,CSARHEQETQYF,TGCAGTGCTAGGCATGAGCAAGAGACCCAGTACTTC
NA,TRBJ2-5,TRBV7-8,many,CASSKGRTQETQYF,TGTGCCAGCAGCAAGGGACGGACCCAAGAGACCCAGTACTTC
NA,TRBJ1-2,TRBV4-2,NA,CASSQDLLGGYGYTF,TGTGCCAGCAGCCAAGATCTTCTTGGTGGCTATGGCTACACCTTC
NA,TRBJ2-7,TRBV7-6,NA,CASSLNRLNEQYF,TGTGCCAGCAGCTTGAACAGGTTGAACGAGCAGTACTTC
NA,TRBJ2-5,TRBV6-5,few,CASSFVQYQETQYF,TGTGCCAGCAGTTTTGTCCAGTACCAAGAGACCCAGTACTTC
NA,TRBJ2-5,TRBV7-3,few,CASSLGSSDQETQYF,TGTGCCAGCAGCTTAGGGTCTAGCGACCAAGAGACCCAGTACTTC
TRBD1,TRBJ1-5,TRBV6-6,few,CASSYSRQGGQPQHF,TGTGCCAGCAGTTACTCAAGACAGGGGGGTCAGCCCCAGCATTTT
NA,TRBJ2-7,TRBV10-3,NA,CAISESSGSPNSEWSGDWYEQYF,TGTGCCATCAGTGAGTCCTCAGGGTCCCCGAATTCGGAGTGGTCCGGGGATTGGTACGAGCAGTACTTC
TRBD1,TRBJ1-5,TRBV7-9,many,CASSFTGEGNQPQHF,TGTGCCAGCAGCTTTACAGGGGAGGGCAATCAGCCCCAGCATTTT
TRBD2,TRBJ2-2,TRBV7-3,few,CASRVAGAAGELFF,TGTGCCAGCCGGGTAGCGGGAGCGGCCGGGGAGCTGTTTTTT
NA,TRBJ1-2,TRBV12-3/TRBV12-4,NA,CASSFRTRGSNYGYTF,TGTGCCAGCAGTTTCAGGACTAGGGGATCTAACTATGGCTACACCTTC
NA,TRBJ1-4,TRBV19,NA,CASSIAAGEKLFF,TGTGCCAGTAGTATCGCGGCAGGTGAAAAACTGTTTTTT
TRBD1,TRBJ2-7,TRBV19,NA,CATNARGSYEQYF,TGTGCCACGAATGCCAGGGGGTCCTACGAGCAGTACTTC
NA,TRBJ2-5,TRBV19,NA,CASRKGPPETQYF,TGTGCCAGTAGGAAGGGCCCGCCAGAGACCCAGTACTTC
NA,TRBJ2-6,TRBV15,many,CATSRDWGKSNVLTF,TGTGCCACCAGCAGAGATTGGGGGAAGTCCAACGTCCTGACTTTC
NA,TRBJ2-7,TRBV15,NA,CATSSEYPNEQYF,TGTGCCACCAGCAGTGAATACCCCAACGAGCAGTACTTC
TRBD1,TRBJ1-2,TRBV10-3,NA,CAISAGGDFYGYTF,TGTGCCATCAGTGCAGGGGGCGACTTTTATGGCTACACCTTC
TRBD2,TRBJ2-5,TRBV29-1,NA,CSVTTPGLAVQETQYF,TGCAGCGTCACGACCCCGGGACTAGCGGTTCAAGAGACCCAGTACTTC
NA,TRBJ1-5,TRBV2,NA,CASSYRTVRDSQPQHF,TGTGCCAGCAGTTACAGGACCGTCAGAGATAGTCAGCCCCAGCATTTT
TRBD1,TRBJ2-5,TRBV2,NA,CASRSGQGQEAQYF,TGTGCCAGCAGATCCGGACAGGGTCAAGAGGCCCAGTACTTC
TRBD2,TRBJ2-2,TRBV7-9,few,CASSGGTRGTGELFF,TGTGCCAGCAGCGGCGGGACTAGGGGCACCGGGGAGCTGTTTTTT
TRBD2,TRBJ2-2,TRBV14,NA,CASSHLAGGVTGELFF,TGTGCCAGCAGCCATCTAGCGGGAGGTGTCACCGGGGAGCTGTTTTTT
TRBD2,TRBJ2-7,TRBV15,many,CATSRGMASGFRSYEQYF,TGTGCCACCAGCAGAGGTATGGCTAGCGGGTTCCGCTCCTACGAGCAGTACTTC
TRBD2,TRBJ2-7,TRBV4-3,few,CASSQSGTRGEQYF,TGCGCCAGCAGCCAATCCGGGACTAGGGGCGAGCAGTACTTC
NA,TRBJ2-7,TRBV7-8,NA,CASSPPRGVGNEQYF,TGTGCCAGCAGCCCCCCGCGGGGAGTGGGGAACGAGCAGTACTTC
NA,TRBJ1-2,TRBV2,few,CASSYSDSSYGYTF,TGTGCCAGCAGTTACTCGGACAGCAGCTATGGCTACACCTTC
TRBD1,TRBJ1-1,TRBV25-1,NA,CARQGEDTEAFF,TGTGCCAGACAGGGGGAGGACACTGAAGCTTTCTTT
TRBD1,TRBJ1-2,TRBV29-1,NA,CSAWDRGLMAEAF,TGCAGCGCTTGGGACAGGGGGCTTATGGCTGAAGCTTTC
NA,TRBJ1-6,TRBV2,once,CASSEATNSPLHF,TGTGCCAGCAGTGAAGCGACGAATTCACCCCTCCACTTT
TRBD2,TRBJ2-5,TRBV7-2,once,CASSQDSSGKQETQYF,TGTGCCAGCAGCCAAGATTCTAGCGGAAAGCAAGAGACCCAGTACTTC
TRBD1,TRBJ2-7,TRBV11-2,NA,CASRDGTGREEQYF,TGTGCCAGCAGAGACGGGACAGGAAGAGAAGAGCAGTACTTC
NA,TRBJ2-5,TRBV12-3/TRBV12-4,once,CASGLDQGPQETQYF,TGTGCTAGTGGTTTGGACCAGGGGCCCCAAGAGACCCAGTACTTC
NA,TRBJ1-4,TRBV15,NA,CATSREDTVNEKLFF,TGTGCCACCAGCAGGGAAGACACGGTTAATGAAAAACTGTTTTTT
TRBD1,TRBJ1-2,TRBV6-5,few,CASSPPEADRGNGYTF,TGTGCCAGCAGTCCTCCCGAAGCCGACAGGGGGAATGGCTACACCTTC
NA,TRBJ2-5,TRBV7-9,many,CASSTRVQETQYF,TGTGCCAGCAGCACCCGGGTCCAAGAGACCCAGTACTTC
TRBD2,TRBJ2-7,TRBV7-2,NA,CASSLVWLAENEQYF,TGTGCCAGCAGCTTAGTATGGCTAGCGGAGAACGAGCAGTACTTC
NA,TRBJ1-4,TRBV7-9,NA,CASSLGDGGLFF,TGTGCCAGCAGCTTGGGGGACGGGGGTCTGTTTTTT
NA,TRBJ1-5,TRBV29-1,NA,CSLAGTHNQPQHF,TGCAGCTTGGCCGGGACACACAATCAGCCCCAGCATTTT
NA,TRBJ1-2,TRBV2,many,CASSNRVAGYTF,TGTGCCAGCAGTAACAGGGTCGCTGGCTACACCTTC
NA,TRBJ2-5,TRBV2,many,CASSDNSQETQYF,TGTGCCAGCAGTGACAACAGCCAAGAGACCCAGTACTTC